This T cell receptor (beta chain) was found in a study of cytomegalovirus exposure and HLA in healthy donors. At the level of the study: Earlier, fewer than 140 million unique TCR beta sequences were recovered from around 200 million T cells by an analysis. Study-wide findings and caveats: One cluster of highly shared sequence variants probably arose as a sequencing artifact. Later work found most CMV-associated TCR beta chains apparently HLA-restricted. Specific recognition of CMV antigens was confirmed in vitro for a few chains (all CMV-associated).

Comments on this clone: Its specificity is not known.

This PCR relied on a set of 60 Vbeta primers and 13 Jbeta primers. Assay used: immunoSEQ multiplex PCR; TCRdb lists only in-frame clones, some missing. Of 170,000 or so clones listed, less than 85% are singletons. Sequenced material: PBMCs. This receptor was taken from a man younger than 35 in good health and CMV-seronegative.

Here the CDR3 reads CASSKREGSETQYF. CDR3 DNA sequence: TGTGCCAGTAGTAAGCGCGAAGGTTCCGAGACCCAGTACTTC. The chain carries TRBV19 and TRBJ2-5; D is unclear. Trimming took 4 bases from V and 5 from J, leaving 14 bases between them. CDR1 LNHDA and CDR2 SQIVND come from the germline V gene (reference sequence). The CDR3 extends over 14 amino acids.